What follows is one T cell receptor (beta chain) and its context. Its specificity is not known. The data were obtained in a study of CD8 T cells in ankylosing spondylitis. Study findings and constraints: Ankylosing spondylitis blood appeared to be characterized by a TCR beta motif of eight or nine highly homologous variants. There was reportedly significant enrichment of clones that were disease-linked in matched ankylosing spondylitis synovial fluid. Earlier authors reported some of these motif variants in reactive arthritis synovial fluid and blood.

Germline loops: CDR1 SGHAT, CDR2 FQNNGV. The CDR3 length is 13 residues. V lost 3 bases and J lost 3, with 9 bases in between. The authors made TCR beta libraries by quantitative 5'-RACE with molecular barcodes. Using its own MiXCR run on the 5' RACE reads, TCRdb lists one record per CDR3 protein. The table lists about 200,000 distinct CDR3 sequences, 9.5% to 15% of them singletons. This receptor was taken from a male donor with ankylosing spondylitis or in good health (not recorded which). The chain carries TRBV11-2 and TRBJ2-7, with TRBD1 as a possible D gene (5 bases). The specimen was blood, either unsorted or a sorted T cell fraction (not recorded which). In DNA, the CDR3 is TGTGCCAGCAGCTTCGACAGACTCTACGAGCAGTACTTC. Its translation is CASSFDRLYEQYF. Supplemented by reference TRBV11-2 and TRBJ2-7, the full variable domain reads EAGVAQSPRYKIIEKRQSVAFWCNPISGHATLYWYQQILGQGPKLLIQFQNNGVVDDSQLPKDRFSAERLKGVDSTLKIQPAKLEDSAVYLCASSFDRLYEQYFGPGTRLTVT.